This T cell receptor (beta chain) is drawn from a study of blood T cell repertoires in COVID-19. Study at large: The United States, Italy and Spain provided the acute and convalescent COVID-19 samples. PBMCs, B-cell-depleted T cells, or T cells provided the cDNA or gDNA that made up the material.

Followed over time, Seattle patients had been enrolled while infection was active. V lost 5 bases and J lost 6, with 9 bases in between. Germline assignment: CDR1 SGHNT and CDR2 YYREEE (reference sequence). The CDR3 length is 12 residues. Authors' data handling: The assay estimated nucleated cells by amplifying reference gene primers. The method was immunoSEQ multiplex PCR; TCRdb's version includes in-frame clones alone and lacks a portion of them. V and J calls and clone size follow that table, whereas D and trimming were derived from the DNA. Among some 170,000 clones listed, approximately 80% were seen once.

The source material was peripheral blood. This clonotype was obtained from a woman between 40 and 50 years old with COVID-19, enrolled during active disease. The gene calls are TRBV5-4 and TRBJ2-1; D gene ambiguous. CDR3 amino acids: CASRIEFNEQFF. As DNA, the CDR3 is TGTGCCAGCAGAATAGAATTCAATGAGCAGTTCTTC.